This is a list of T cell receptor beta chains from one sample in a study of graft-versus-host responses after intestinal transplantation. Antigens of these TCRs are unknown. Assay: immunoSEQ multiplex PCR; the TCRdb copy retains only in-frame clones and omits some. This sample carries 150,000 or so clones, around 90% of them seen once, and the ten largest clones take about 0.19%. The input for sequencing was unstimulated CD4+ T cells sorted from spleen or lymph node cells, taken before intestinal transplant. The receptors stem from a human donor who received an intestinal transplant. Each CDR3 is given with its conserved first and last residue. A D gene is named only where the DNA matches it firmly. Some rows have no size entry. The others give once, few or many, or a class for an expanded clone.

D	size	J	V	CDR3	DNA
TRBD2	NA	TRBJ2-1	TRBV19	CASSIVLAVYNEQFF	TGTGCCAGTAGTATTGTACTAGCGGTATACAATGAGCAGTTCTTC
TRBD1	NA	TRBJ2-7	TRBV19	CASSMDRDRYEQYF	TGTGCCAGTAGTATGGACAGGGATCGGTACGAGCAGTACTTC
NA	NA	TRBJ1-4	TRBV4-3	CASSQGATNEKLFF	TGCGCCAGCAGCCAAGGGGCGACAAATGAAAAACTGTTTTTT
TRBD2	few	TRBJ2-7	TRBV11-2	CASSPLGLASDEQYF	TGTGCCAGCAGCCCATTGGGACTAGCGAGCGACGAGCAGTACTTC
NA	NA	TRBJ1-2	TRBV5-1	CASSSGGSRTPDGYTF	TGCGCCAGCAGCTCCGGGGGCAGCCGCACCCCCGATGGCTACACCTTC
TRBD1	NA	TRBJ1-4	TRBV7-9	CASSLGQINEKLFF	TGTGCCAGCAGCCTGGGACAGATTAATGAAAAACTGTTTTTT
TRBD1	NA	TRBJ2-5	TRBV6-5	CASSYSGQSQVTQYF	TGTGCCAGCAGTTACTCGGGACAGAGCCAAGTAACCCAGTACTTC
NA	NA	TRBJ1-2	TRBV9	CASSVAAAPRTF	TGTGCCAGCAGCGTAGCCGCAGCTCCAAGGACCTTC
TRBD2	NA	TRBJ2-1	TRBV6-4	CASSSGTSGRSGEQFF	TGTGCCAGCAGTTCTGGGACTAGCGGGAGGTCGGGTGAGCAGTTCTTC
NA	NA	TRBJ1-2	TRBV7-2	CASSLLQGPYGYTF	TGTGCCAGCAGCCTACTGCAGGGCCCCTATGGCTACACCTTC
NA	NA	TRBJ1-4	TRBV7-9	CASSPTWGASINEKLFF	TGTGCCAGCAGCCCCACTTGGGGGGCTAGTATTAATGAAAAACTGTTTTTT
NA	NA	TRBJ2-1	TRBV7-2	CASTSSYNEQFF	TGTGCCAGCACCAGCTCCTACAATGAGCAGTTCTTC
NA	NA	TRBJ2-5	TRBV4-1	CASSQDPGLSALETQYF	TGCGCCAGCAGCCAAGATCCAGGACTTTCAGCGTTGGAGACCCAGTACTTC
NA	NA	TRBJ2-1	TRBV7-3	CASSLRGTVYNEQFF	TGTGCCAGCAGCTTGAGGGGGACCGTTTACAATGAGCAGTTCTTC
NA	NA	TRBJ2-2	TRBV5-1	CASSFRAGELFF	TGCGCCAGCAGCTTTAGGGCCGGGGAGCTGTTTTTT
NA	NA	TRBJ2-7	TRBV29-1	CSGRDGYEQYF	TGCAGCGGCCGGGACGGCTACGAGCAGTACTTC
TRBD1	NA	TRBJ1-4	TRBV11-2	CASSLEGTGQGKLFF	TGTGCCAGCAGCTTAGAGGGTACGGGACAGGGGAAACTGTTTTTT
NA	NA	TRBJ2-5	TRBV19	CASSIVPSSETQYF	TGTGCCAGTAGTATAGTCCCTAGCTCAGAGACCCAGTACTTC
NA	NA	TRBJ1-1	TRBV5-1	CASSLGGRNTEAFF	TGCGCCAGCAGCTTGGGAGGCAGGAACACTGAAGCTTTCTTT
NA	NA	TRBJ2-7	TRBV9	CASSPQSGGLSYEQYF	TGTGCCAGCAGCCCGCAGTCAGGGGGGCTCAGCTACGAGCAGTACTTC
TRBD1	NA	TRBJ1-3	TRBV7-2	CASSLFIDRVPSTGNTIYF	TGTGCCAGCAGCTTGTTTATCGACAGGGTTCCATCCACTGGAAACACCATATATTTT
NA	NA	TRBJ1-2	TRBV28	CASSLLASFSNYGYTF	TGTGCCAGCAGTTTATTAGCGTCCTTCTCTAACTATGGCTACACCTTC
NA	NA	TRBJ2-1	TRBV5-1	CAGSLDKPGYNEQFF	TGCGCCGGCAGCTTGGATAAGCCGGGATACAATGAGCAGTTCTTC
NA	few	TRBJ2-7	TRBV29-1	CSVRGPPPDEQYF	TGCAGCGTCCGAGGGCCGCCTCCGGACGAGCAGTACTTC
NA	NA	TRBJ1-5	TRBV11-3	CASSLNRAGQPQHF	TGTGCCAGCAGCTTAAACAGGGCCGGTCAGCCCCAGCATTTT
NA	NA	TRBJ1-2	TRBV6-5	CASSEARDYGYTF	TGTGCCAGCTCCGAGGCCAGGGACTATGGCTACACCTTC
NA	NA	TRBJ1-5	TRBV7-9	CASSLGHDNQPQHF	TGTGCCAGCAGCTTAGGACATGATAATCAGCCCCAGCATTTT